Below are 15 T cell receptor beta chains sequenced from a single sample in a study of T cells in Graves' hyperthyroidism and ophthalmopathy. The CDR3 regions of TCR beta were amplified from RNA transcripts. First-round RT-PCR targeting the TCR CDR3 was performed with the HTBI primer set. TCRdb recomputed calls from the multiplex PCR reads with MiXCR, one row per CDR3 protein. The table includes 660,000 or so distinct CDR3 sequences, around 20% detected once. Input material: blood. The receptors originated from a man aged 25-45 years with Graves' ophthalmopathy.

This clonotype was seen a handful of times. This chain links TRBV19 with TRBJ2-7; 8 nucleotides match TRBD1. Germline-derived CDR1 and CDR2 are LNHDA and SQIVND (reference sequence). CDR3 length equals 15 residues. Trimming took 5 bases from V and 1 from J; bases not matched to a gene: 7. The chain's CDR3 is CASSPGQGWSYEQYF. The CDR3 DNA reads TGTGCCAGTAGTCCCGGACAGGGATGGTCCTACGAGCAGTACTTC.

CDR3 in DNA: TGTGCCAGCTCACCACCGCGAAGTGGTGAGCAGTTCTTC. It specifies CASSPPRSGEQFF. The chain couples TRBV18 to TRBJ2-1; D not certain. The germline V and J ends were trimmed by 0 bases and 9 bases, with 9 bases remaining between them. CDR3 size: 13 residues. The V gene's germline CDR1 is KGHSH and CDR2 LQKENI.

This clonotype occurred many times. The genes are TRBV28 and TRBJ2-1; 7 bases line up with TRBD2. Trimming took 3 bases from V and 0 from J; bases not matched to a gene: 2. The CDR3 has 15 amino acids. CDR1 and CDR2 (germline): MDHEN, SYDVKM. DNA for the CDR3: TGTGCCAGCAGTTTTGGCGGGAGCTCCTACAATGAGCAGTTCTTC. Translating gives CASSFGGSSYNEQFF.

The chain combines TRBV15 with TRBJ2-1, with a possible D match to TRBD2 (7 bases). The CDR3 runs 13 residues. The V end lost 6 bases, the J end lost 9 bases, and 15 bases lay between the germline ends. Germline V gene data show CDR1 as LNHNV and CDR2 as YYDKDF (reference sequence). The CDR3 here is CATSAGAQGEQFF. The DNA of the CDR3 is TGTGCCACCAGTGCGGGGGCGCAGGGTGAGCAGTTCTTC.

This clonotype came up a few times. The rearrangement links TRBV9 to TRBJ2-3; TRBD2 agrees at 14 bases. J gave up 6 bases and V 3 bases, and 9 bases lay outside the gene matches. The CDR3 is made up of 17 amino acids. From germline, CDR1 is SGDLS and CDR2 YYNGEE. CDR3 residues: CASSAPGLAGVTDTQYF. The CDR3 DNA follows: TGTGCCAGCAGCGCGCCGGGACTAGCGGGAGTGACGGATACGCAGTATTTT. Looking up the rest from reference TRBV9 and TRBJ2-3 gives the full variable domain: DSGVTQTPKHLITATGQRVTLRCSPRSGDLSVYWYQQSLDQGLQFLIQYYNGEERAKGNILERFSAQQFPDLHSELNLSSLELGDSALYFCASSAPGLAGVTDTQYFGPGTRLTVL.

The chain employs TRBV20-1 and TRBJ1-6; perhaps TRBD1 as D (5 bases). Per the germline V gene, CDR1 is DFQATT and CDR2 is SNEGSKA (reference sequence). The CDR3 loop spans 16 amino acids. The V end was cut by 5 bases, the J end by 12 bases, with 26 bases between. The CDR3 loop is CSAWRGTPGGDGPLHF. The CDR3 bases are TGCAGTGCTTGGAGGGGAACACCCGGGGGTGATGGACCCCTCCACTTT.

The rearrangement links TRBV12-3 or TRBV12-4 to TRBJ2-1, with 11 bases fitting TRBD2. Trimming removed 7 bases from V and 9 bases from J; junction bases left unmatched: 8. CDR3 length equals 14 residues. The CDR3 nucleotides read TGTGCCAGCACTACTAGCGGGAGCGGTCCTGAGCAGTTCTTC. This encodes CASTTSGSGPEQFF.

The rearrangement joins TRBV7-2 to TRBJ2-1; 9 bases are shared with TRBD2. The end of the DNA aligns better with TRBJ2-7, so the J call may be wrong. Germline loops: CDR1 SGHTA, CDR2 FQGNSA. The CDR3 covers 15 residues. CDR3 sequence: CASSLNAGGRNEQYF. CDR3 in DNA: TGTGCCAGCAGCTTAAATGCGGGAGGGAGGAATGAGCAGTACTTC.

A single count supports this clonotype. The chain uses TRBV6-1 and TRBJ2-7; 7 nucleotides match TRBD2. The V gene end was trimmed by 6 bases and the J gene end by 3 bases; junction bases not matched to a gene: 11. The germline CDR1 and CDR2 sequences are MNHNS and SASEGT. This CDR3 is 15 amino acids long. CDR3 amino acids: CASSNEAGPLYEQYF. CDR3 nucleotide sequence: TGTGCCAGCAGCAACGAAGCGGGACCACTCTACGAGCAGTACTTC.

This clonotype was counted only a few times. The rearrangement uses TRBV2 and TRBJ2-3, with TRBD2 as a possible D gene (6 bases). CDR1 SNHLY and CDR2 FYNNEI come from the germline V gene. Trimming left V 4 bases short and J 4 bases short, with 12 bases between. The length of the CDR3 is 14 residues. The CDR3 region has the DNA TGTGCCAGCAGTGCCCCCGGGGAGGCAGATACGCAGTATTTT. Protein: CASSAPGEADTQYF.

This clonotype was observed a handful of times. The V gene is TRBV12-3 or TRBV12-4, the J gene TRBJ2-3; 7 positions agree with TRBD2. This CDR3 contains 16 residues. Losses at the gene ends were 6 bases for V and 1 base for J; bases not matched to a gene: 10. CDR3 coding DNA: TGTGCCAGCAGCCCACTAGCGTTTACACGCACAGATACGCAGTATTTT. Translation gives CASSPLAFTRTDTQYF.

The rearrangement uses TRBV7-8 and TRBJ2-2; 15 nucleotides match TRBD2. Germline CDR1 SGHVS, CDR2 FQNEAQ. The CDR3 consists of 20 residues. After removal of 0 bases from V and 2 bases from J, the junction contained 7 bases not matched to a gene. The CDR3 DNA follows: TGTGCCAGCAGCTTAGCGCTAGGACTAGCGGGAGGGTTAAACACCGGGGAGCTGTTTTTT. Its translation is CASSLALGLAGGLNTGELFF.

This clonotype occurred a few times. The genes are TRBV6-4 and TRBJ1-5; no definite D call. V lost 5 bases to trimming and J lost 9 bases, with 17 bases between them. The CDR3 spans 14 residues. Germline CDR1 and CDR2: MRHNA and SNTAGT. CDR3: CASSYGGMLGPQHF. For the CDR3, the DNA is TGTGCCAGCAGTTACGGAGGAATGCTCGGGCCCCAGCATTTT.

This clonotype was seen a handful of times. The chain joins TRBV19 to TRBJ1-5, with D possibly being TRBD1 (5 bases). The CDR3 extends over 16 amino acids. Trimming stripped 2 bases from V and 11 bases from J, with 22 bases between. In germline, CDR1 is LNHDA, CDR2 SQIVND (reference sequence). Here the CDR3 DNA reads TGTGCCAGTAGTATAAGGGACTCCCGATGGCAATCAGCCCAGCATTTT. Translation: CASSIRDSRWQSAQHF.

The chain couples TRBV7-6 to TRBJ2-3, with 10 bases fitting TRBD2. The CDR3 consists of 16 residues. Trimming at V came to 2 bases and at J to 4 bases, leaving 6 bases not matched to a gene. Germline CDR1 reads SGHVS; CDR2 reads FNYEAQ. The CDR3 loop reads CASSLYLAGVADTQYF. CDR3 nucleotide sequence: TGTGCCAGCAGCTTATATCTAGCGGGAGTGGCAGATACGCAGTATTTT.